The 9 T cell receptor beta chains below all came from one sample that was sequenced in a study of T cell responses to AZD1222 COVID-19 vaccine. Repertoires were generated with immunoSEQ multiplex PCR, while TCRdb's copy carries only in-frame clones and drops some. Among 70,000 to 80,000 clones listed, around three quarters were seen once. Source: peripheral blood, taken 28 days after the second AZD1222 dose. These receptors all stem from an adult who received the AZD1222 COVID-19 vaccine.

The V and J genes are TRBV2 and TRBJ1-2, with D hard to call. The V end was cut by 4 bases, the J end by 0 bases, with 6 bases between. CDR1 and CDR2 (germline): SNHLY, FYNNEI. This CDR3 spans 13 amino acids. The CDR3, as DNA: TGTGCCAGCAGTGTCCAGCCTAACTATGGCTACACCTTC. It codes for CASSVQPNYGYTF.

The chain recombines TRBV7-2 with TRBJ1-5; D not certain. V gave up 5 bases and J gave up 0 bases, with 8 bases separating them. The CDR3 is made up of 14 amino acids. CDR1 is SGHTA, CDR2 FQGNSA, per germline. As DNA, the CDR3 is TGTGCCAGCAGCAGCATCTATAGCAATCAGCCCCAGCATTTT. Translation: CASSSIYSNQPQHF.

V usage is TRBV3-1 (or the pseudogene TRBV3-2) and J usage is TRBJ2-3; D not certain. Germline V gene sequence: CDR1 LGHDT, CDR2 YNNKEL (reference sequence). The CDR3 runs to 16 residues. Between the trimmed V and J ends, which lost 0 bases and 5 bases, there was a span of 15 bases. CDR3 DNA sequence: TGTGCCAGCAGCCAAGAAGGGTGGTCCGGCCGAGATACGCAGTATTTT. Translated: CASSQEGWSGRDTQYF.

The chain joins TRBV5-1 to TRBJ2-2, with TRBD1 matching 8 bases. Trimming removed 4 bases from V and 6 bases from J; junction bases left unmatched: 5. The CDR3 has 14 amino acids. In germline, CDR1 is SGHRS, CDR2 YFSETQ. CDR3 nucleotides: TGCGCCAGCAGCGAACCAGGGGGCCCCGGGGAGCTGTTTTTT. Translated: CASSEPGGPGELFF.

This clone showed up just once. The chain combines TRBV7-6 with TRBJ2-1; a possible D gene is TRBD2 (6 bases). CDR1 is SGHVS and CDR2 is FNYEAQ in the germline V gene. The CDR3 contains 13 residues. Trimming took off 4 bases at V and 10 bases at J, with 14 bases between the two ends. This chain's CDR3 is CASSSTTSREQFF. CDR3 bases: TGTGCCAGCAGCTCGACGACTAGTCGGGAGCAGTTCTTC.

The chain recombines TRBV5-1 with TRBJ2-3, with unresolved D. The CDR3 loop spans 12 amino acids. Germline assignment: CDR1 SGHRS and CDR2 YFSETQ. V lost 0 bases and J 5 bases, leaving 4 bases between the germline ends. The DNA of the CDR3 is TGCGCCAGCAGCTTGGATGTAGATACGCAGTATTTT. Protein: CASSLDVDTQYF.

This sequence joins TRBV3-1 (or the pseudogene TRBV3-2) and TRBJ2-3, with 15 bases aligning to TRBD2. The CDR3 totals 19 residues. The ends lost 4 bases at V and 3 bases at J; junction bases unmatched: 11. From germline, CDR1 is LGHDT and CDR2 YNNKEL (reference sequence). The CDR3 sequence is CASSRYRTSGRAGTDTQYF. In DNA form, the CDR3 reads TGTGCCAGCAGCCGATACCGGACTAGCGGGAGGGCCGGGACAGATACGCAGTATTTT.

The chain uses TRBV12-5 and TRBJ2-3; D not resolved. V lost 3 bases and J lost 1, with 8 bases in between. The germline gives CDR1 LGHNT, CDR2 FRNRAP. The CDR3 totals 14 residues. The CDR3 region is CASGFGVGTDTQYF. CDR3 nucleotide sequence: TGTGCTAGTGGTTTTGGGGTCGGCACAGATACGCAGTATTTT.

V gene TRBV3-1 (or the pseudogene TRBV3-2) combines with J gene TRBJ2-3; 10 bases align to TRBD1. The V segment lost 5 bases and the J segment 5 bases; nucleotides outside the gene matches: 1. The CDR3 totals 13 residues. The germline V gene has CDR1 LGHDT and CDR2 YNNKEL (reference sequence). CDR3 in DNA: TGTGCCAGCAGCTGGGACAGGGGAGATACGCAGTATTTT. Its translation is CASSWDRGDTQYF.